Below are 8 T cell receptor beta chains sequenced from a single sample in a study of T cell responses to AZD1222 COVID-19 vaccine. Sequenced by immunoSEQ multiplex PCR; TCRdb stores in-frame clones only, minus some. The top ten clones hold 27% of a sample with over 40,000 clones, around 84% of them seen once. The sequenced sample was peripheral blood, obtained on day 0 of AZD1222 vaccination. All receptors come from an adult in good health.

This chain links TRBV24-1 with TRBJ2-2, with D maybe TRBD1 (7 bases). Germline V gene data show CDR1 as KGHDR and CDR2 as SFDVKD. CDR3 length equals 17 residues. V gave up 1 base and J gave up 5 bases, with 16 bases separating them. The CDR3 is CATSDFGGDRETGELFF. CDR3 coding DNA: TGTGCCACCAGTGATTTCGGGGGAGACAGGGAAACCGGGGAGCTGTTTTTT.

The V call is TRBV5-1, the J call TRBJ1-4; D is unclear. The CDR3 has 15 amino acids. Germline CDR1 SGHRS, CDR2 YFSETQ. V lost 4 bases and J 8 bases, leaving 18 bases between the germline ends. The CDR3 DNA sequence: TGCGCCAGCAGCCAGACACAGCAGGAAGGCGAAAAACTGTTTTTT. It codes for CASSQTQQEGEKLFF. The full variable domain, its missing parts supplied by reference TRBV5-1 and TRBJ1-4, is KAGVTQTPRYLIKTRGQQVTLSCSPISGHRSVSWYQQTPGQGLQFLFEYFSETQRNKGNFPGRFSGRQFSNSRSEMNVSTLELGDSALYLCASSQTQQEGEKLFFGSGTQLSVL.

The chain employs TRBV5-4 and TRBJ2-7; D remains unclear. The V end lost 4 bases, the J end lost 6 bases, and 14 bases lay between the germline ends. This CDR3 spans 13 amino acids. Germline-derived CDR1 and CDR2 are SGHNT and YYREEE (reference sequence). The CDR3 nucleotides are TGTGCCAGCAGCCAAGACCTAGTAACCGAGCAGTACTTC. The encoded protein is CASSQDLVTEQYF.

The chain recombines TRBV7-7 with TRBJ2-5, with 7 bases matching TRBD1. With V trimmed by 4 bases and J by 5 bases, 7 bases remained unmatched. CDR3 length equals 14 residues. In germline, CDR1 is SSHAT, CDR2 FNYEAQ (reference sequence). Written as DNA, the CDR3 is TGTGCCAGCAGCTCACAGGGGTTTGGGGAGACCCAGTACTTC. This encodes CASSSQGFGETQYF.

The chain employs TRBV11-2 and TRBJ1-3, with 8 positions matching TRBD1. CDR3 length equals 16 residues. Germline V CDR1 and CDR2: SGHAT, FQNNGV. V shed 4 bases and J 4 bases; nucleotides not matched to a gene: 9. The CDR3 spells CASSSLPRGQGNTIYF. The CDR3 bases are TGTGCCAGCAGCTCCCTTCCCAGGGGGCAAGGAAACACCATATATTTT.

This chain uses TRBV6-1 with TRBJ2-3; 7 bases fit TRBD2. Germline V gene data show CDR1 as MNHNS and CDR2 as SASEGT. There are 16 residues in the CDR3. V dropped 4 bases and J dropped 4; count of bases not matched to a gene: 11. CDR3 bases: TGTGCCAGCAGTGTAGAGCGGGGCCTTGGTGCAGATACGCAGTATTTT. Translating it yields CASSVERGLGADTQYF.

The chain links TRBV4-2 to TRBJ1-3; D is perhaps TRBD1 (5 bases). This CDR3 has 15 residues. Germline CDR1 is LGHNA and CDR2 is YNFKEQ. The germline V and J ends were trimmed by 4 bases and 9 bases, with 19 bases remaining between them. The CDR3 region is CASSRTGFSPSTIYF. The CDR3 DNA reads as TGTGCCAGCAGCCGCACAGGCTTCTCCCCGAGCACCATATATTTT.

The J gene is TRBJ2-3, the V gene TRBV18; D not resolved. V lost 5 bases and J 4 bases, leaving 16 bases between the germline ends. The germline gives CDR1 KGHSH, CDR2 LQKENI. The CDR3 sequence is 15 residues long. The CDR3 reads CASSYAAEKPDTQYF. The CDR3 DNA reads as TGTGCCAGCTCATACGCAGCTGAGAAGCCAGATACGCAGTATTTT.